This T cell receptor (beta chain) stems from a study of blood T cell repertoires in COVID-19. Study-level background: COVID-19 samples collected from the United States, Italy and Spain covered acute and convalescent phases. PBMCs, B-cell-depleted T cells, or T cells provided the cDNA or gDNA that made up the material.

Trimming cost V 4 bases and J 1 base, with 14 bases left between them. Germline CDR1 and CDR2: SGHTS and YDEGEE. This CDR3 is built from 15 residues. In the original analysis: Reference gene primer amplification gave estimated nucleated cell counts. TCRdb's copy holds only in-frame clones and misses some; the assay was immunoSEQ multiplex PCR. Clonal size and the V and J genes are those of that table, whereas D and trimming came from the DNA. Here the sample spans about 180,000 clones, nearly 90% being singletons. This receptor was identified in a man aged 18 to 35 who had recovered from COVID-19. This chain links TRBV5-8 with TRBJ1-1; the D is unclear. Sequencing was done on a sample of peripheral blood. The CDR3 protein is CASSHAGDWNTEAFF. For the CDR3, the DNA is TGTGCCAGCAGCCACGCCGGGGATTGGAACACTGAAGCTTTCTTT.